Each of the 5 T cell receptor beta chains below was sequenced from the same sample in a study of spatial heterogeneity in lung cancer. TCRdb analysed the 5' RACE reads with MiXCR anew, one entry per CDR3 protein. The sample lists 35,000 to 45,000 distinct CDR3 sequences, 7% to 7.5% occurring once. Regarding time point: sample taken at primary tumor resection. The specimen was PBMCs, collected at surgery. The receptors stem from a female donor with early-stage non-small cell lung cancer.

This clonotype showed up many times. The chain is built from TRBV2 and TRBJ2-5; D might be TRBD2 (5 bases). V gave up 8 bases and J gave up 2 bases, with 12 bases separating them. This CDR3 region has 13 residues. Germline CDR1 SNHLY, CDR2 FYNNEI. CDR3 protein: CASEGRTQETQYF. CDR3 DNA sequence: TGTGCCAGCGAGGGCCGGACTCAAGAGACCCAGTACTTC.

In its sample, this clonotype was seen many times. The rearrangement joins TRBV7-2 to TRBJ2-1, with 8 nucleotides matching TRBD2. Trimming cost V 5 bases and J 13 bases; bases outside gene matches: 13. The CDR3 consists of 14 residues. Germline V CDR1 and CDR2: SGHTA, FQGNSA. The CDR3 sequence: CASSPPVERGFQFF. The CDR3 coding sequence is TGTGCCAGCAGCCCTCCCGTGGAGCGGGGGTTCCAGTTCTTC.

The chain combines TRBV18 with TRBJ2-2, with a tentative D call TRBD1 (6 bases). Germline V gives CDR1 KGHSH, CDR2 LQKENI. V was pared by 4 bases and J by 4 bases, with 13 bases between. CDR3 size: 15 residues. The CDR3 region has the DNA TGTGCCAGCTCACTCTACAGGGAGAGCACCGGGGAGCTGTTTTTT. This translates into CASSLYRESTGELFF.

At least ten counts were recorded for this clonotype. The genes are TRBV28 and TRBJ2-5, with D unclear. The CDR3 has 14 amino acids. Germline CDR1 and CDR2: MDHEN and SYDVKM. Trimming stripped 1 base from V and 1 base from J, with 7 bases between. CDR3 DNA sequence: TGTGCCAGCAGTTTATCGGCTAGCCAAGAGACCCAGTACTTC. It is translated as CASSLSASQETQYF.

This clonotype came up many times. The V call is TRBV6-5, the J call TRBJ1-6, with D unresolved. The V gene lost 7 bases and the J gene lost 6 bases, with 13 bases spanning the gap. Germline values: CDR1 MNHEY, CDR2 SVGAGI. The CDR3 runs to 14 residues. This CDR3 reads CASTMTLRNSPLHF. The DNA for the CDR3 is TGTGCCAGCACAATGACCTTGCGTAATTCACCCCTCCACTTT.